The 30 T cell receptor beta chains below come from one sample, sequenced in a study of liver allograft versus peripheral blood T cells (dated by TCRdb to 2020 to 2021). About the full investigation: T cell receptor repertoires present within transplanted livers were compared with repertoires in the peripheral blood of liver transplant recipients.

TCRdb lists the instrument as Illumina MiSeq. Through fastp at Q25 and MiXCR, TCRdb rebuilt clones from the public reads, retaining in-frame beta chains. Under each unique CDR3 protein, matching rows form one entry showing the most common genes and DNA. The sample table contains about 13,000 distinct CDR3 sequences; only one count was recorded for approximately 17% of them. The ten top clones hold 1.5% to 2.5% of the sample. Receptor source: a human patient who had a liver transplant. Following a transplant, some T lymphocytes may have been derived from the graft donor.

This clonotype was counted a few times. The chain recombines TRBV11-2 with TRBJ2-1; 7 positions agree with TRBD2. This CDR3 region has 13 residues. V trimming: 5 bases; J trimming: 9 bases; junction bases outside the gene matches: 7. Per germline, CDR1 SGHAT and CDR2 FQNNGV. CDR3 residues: CASSRTSQGEQFF. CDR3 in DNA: TGTGCCAGCAGCCGGACTAGTCAGGGTGAGCAGTTCTTC.

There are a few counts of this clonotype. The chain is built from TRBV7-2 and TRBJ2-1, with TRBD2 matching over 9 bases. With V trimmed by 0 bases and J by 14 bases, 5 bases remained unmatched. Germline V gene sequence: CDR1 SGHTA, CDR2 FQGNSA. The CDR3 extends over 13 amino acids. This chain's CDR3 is CASSLAPAGGEFF. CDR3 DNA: TGTGCCAGCAGCTTAGCTCCAGCGGGGGGAGAGTTCTTC.

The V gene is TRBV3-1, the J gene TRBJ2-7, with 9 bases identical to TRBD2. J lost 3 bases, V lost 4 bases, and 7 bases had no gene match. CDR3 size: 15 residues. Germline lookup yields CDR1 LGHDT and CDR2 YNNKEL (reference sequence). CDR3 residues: CASSPGVAGDYEQYF. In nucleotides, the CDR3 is TGTGCCAGCAGCCCCGGGGTAGCGGGGGACTACGAGCAGTACTTC.

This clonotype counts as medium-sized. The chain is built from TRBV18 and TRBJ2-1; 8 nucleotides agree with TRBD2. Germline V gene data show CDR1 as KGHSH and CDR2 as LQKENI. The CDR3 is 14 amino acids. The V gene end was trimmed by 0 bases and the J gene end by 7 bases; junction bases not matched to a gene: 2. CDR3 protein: CASSPPAGGNEQFF. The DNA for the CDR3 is TGTGCCAGCTCACCACCGGCGGGGGGAAATGAGCAGTTCTTC.

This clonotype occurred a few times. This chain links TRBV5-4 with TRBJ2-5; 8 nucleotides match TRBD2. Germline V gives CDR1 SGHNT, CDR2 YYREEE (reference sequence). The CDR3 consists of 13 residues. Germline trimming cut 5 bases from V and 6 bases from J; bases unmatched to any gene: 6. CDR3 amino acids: CASSYAGGKTQYF. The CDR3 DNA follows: TGTGCCAGCAGTTATGCGGGGGGAAAGACCCAGTACTTC.

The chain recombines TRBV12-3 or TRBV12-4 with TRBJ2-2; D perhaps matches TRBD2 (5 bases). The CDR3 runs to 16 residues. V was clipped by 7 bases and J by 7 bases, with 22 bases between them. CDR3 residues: CASTPEAVYPSGELFF. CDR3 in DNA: TGTGCCAGCACCCCGGAGGCAGTATATCCCAGCGGGGAGCTGTTTTTT.

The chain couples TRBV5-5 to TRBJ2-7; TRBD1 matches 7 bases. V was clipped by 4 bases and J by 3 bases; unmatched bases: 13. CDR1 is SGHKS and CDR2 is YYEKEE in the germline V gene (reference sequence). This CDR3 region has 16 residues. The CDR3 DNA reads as TGTGCCAGCAGCCCGCAAGGGGGCGCACTCCTCTACGAGCAGTACTTC. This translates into CASSPQGGALLYEQYF.

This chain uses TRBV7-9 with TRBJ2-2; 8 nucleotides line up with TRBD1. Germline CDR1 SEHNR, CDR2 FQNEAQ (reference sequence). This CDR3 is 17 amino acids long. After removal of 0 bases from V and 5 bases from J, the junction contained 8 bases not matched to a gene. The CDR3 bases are TGTGCCAGCAGCTTAGCGCCCGGACAGGGCTTTACCGGGGAGCTGTTTTTT. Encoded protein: CASSLAPGQGFTGELFF.

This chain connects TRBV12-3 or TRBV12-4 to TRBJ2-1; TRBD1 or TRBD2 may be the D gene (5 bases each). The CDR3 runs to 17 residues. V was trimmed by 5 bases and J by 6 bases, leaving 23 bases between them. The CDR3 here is CASSHRTGTAIRNEQFF. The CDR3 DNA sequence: TGTGCCAGCAGTCATAGGACCGGGACCGCCATCCGCAATGAGCAGTTCTTC.

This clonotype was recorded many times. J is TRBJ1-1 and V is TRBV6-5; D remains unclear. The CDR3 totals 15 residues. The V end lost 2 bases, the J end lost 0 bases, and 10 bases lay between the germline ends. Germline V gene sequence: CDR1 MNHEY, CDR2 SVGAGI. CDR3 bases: TGTGCCAGCAGTTACAGTGAGTTGGTGAACACTGAAGCTTTCTTT. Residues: CASSYSELVNTEAFF.

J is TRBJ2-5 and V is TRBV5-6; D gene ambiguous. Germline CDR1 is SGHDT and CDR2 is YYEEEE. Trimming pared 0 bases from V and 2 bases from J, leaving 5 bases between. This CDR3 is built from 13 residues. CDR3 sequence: CASSLDRQETQYF. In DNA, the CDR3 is TGTGCCAGCAGCTTGGACCGTCAAGAGACCCAGTACTTC.

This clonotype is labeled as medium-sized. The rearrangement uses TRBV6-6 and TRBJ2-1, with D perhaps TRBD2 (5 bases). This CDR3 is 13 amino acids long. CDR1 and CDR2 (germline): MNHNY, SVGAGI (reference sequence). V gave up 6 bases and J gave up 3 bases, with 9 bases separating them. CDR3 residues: CASREGGYNEQFF. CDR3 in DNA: TGTGCCAGCAGAGAAGGAGGCTACAATGAGCAGTTCTTC.

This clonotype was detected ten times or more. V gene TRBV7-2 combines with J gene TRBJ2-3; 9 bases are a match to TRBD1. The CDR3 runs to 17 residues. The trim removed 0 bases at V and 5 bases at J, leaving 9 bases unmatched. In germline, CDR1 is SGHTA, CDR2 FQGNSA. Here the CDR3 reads CASSLALGTGLVDTQYF. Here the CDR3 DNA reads TGTGCCAGCAGCTTAGCGCTAGGGACAGGGTTGGTAGATACGCAGTATTTT.

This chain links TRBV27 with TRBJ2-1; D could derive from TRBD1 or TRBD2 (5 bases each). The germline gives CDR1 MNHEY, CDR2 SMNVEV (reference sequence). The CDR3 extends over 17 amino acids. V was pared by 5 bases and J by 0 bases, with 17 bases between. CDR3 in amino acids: CASSPYSYGTSYNEQFF. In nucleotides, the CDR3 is TGTGCCAGCAGTCCCTATTCTTACGGGACCTCCTACAATGAGCAGTTCTTC.

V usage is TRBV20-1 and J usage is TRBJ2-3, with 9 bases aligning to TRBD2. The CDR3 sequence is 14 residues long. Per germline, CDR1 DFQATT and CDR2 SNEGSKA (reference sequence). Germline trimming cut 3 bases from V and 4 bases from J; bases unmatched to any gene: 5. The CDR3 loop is CSASEREASDTQYF. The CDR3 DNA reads TGCAGTGCTAGTGAGCGGGAGGCGTCAGATACGCAGTATTTT.

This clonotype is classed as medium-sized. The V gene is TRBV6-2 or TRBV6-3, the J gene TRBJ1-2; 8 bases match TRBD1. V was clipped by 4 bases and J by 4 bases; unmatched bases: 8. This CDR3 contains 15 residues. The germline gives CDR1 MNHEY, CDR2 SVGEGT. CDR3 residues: CASSFWDRILYGYTF. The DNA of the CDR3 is TGTGCCAGCAGTTTCTGGGACAGGATACTCTATGGCTACACCTTC.

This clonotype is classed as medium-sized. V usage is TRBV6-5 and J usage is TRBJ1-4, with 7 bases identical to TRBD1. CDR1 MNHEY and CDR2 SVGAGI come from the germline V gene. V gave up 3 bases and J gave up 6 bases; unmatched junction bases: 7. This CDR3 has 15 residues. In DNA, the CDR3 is TGTGCCAGCAGTTATCGACCAGGGGGGGATGAAAAACTGTTTTTT. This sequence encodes CASSYRPGGDEKLFF.

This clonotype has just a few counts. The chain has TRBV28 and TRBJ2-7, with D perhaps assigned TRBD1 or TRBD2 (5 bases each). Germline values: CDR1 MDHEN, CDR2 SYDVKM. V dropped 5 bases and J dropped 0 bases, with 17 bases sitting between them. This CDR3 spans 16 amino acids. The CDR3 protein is CASSRSGTASSYEQYF. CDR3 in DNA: TGTGCCAGCAGTCGATCCGGGACGGCCAGCTCCTACGAGCAGTACTTC. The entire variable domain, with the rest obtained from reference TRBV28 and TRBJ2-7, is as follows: DVKVTQSSRYLVKRTGEKVFLECVQDMDHENMFWYRQDPGLGLRLIYFSYDVKMKEKGDIPEGYSVSREKKERFSLILESASTNQTSMYLCASSRSGTASSYEQYFGPGTRLTVT.

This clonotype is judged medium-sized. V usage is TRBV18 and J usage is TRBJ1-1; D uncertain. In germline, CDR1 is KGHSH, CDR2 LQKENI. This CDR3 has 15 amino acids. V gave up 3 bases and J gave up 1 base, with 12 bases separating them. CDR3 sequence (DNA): TGTGCCAGCTCACCGAAAGTGGAGGCGAACACTGAAGCTTTCTTT. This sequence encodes CASSPKVEANTEAFF.

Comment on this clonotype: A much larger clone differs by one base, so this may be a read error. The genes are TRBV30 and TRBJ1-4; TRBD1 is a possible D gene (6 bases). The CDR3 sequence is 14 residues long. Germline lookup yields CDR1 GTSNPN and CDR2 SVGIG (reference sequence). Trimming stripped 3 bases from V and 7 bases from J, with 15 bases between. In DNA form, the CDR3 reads TGTGCCTGGAGGACACAGGGCCTTAGTGAAAAACTGTTTTTT. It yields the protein CAWRTQGLSEKLFF. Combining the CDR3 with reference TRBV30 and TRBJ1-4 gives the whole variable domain SQTIHQWPATLVQPVGSPLSLECTVEGTSNPNLYWYRQAAGRGLQLLFYSVGIGQISSEVPQNLSASRPQDRQFILSSKKLLLSDSGFYLCAWRTQGLSEKLFFGSGTQLSVL.

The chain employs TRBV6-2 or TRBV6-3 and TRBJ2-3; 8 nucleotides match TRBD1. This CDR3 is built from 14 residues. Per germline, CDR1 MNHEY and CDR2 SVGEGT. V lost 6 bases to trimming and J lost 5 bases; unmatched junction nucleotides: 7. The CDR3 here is CASRGDRSLDTQYF. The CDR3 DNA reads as TGTGCCAGCAGGGGGGACAGGTCATTAGATACGCAGTATTTT.

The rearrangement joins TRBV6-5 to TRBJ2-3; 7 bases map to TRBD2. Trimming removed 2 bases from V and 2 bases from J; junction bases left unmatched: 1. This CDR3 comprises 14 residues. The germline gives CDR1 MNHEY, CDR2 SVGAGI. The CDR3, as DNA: TGTGCCAGCAGTTACCGGGGGGACACAGATACGCAGTATTTT. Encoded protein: CASSYRGDTDTQYF.

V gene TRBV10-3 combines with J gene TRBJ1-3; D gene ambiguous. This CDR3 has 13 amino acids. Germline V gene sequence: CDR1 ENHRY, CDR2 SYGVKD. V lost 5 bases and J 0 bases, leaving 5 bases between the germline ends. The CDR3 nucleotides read TGTGCCATCAGTTACAACTCTGGAAACACCATATATTTT. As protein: CAISYNSGNTIYF.

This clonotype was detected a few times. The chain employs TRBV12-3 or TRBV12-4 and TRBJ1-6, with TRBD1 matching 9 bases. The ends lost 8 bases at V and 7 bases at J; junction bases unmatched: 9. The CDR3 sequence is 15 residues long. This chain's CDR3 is CASLGGGTGNSPLHF. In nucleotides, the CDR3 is TGTGCCAGCCTCGGGGGCGGGACAGGGAATTCACCCCTCCACTTT.

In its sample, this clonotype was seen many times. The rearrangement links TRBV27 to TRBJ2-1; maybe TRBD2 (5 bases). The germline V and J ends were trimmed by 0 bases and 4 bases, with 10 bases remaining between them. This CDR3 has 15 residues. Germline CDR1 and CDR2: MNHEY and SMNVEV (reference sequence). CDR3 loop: CASSLSVAGYNEQFF. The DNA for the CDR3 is TGTGCCAGCAGTTTATCGGTCGCGGGTTACAATGAGCAGTTCTTC.

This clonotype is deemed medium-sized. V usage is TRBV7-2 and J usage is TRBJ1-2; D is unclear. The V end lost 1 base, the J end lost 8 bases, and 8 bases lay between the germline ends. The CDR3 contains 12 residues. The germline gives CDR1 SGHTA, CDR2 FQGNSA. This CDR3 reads CASSLEVYGYTF. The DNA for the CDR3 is TGTGCCAGCAGCTTAGAGGTGTACGGCTACACCTTC.

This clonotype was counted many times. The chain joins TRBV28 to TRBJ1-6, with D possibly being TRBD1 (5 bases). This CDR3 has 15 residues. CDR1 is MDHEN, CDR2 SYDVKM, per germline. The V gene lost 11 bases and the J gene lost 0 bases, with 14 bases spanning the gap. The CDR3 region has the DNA TGTGCCGGCCGCTCAGGGAGCTCCTATAATTCACCCCTCCACTTT. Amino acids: CAGRSGSSYNSPLHF.

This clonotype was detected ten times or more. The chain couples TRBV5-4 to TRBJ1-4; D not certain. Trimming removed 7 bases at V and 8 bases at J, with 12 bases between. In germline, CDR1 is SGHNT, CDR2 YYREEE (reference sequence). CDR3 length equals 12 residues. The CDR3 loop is CASQTTGEKLFF. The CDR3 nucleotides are TGTGCCAGCCAGACGACGGGGGAAAAACTGTTTTTT. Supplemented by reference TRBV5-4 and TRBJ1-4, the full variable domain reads ETGVTQSPTHLIKTRGQQVTLRCSSQSGHNTVSWYQQALGQGPQFIFQYYREEENGRGNFPPRFSGLQFPNYSSELNVNALELDDSALYLCASQTTGEKLFFGSGTQLSVL.

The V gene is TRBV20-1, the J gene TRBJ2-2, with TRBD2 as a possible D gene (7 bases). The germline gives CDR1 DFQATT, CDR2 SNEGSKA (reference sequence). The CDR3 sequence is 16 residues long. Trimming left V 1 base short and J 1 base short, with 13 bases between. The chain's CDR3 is CSARGGGPGNTGELFF. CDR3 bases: TGCAGTGCTAGAGGGGGGGGGCCGGGGAACACCGGGGAGCTGTTTTTT.

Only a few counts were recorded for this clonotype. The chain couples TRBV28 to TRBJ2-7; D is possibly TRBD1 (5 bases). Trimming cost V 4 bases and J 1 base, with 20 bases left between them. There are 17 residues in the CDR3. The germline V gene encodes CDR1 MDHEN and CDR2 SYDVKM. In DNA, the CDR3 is TGTGCCAGCAGTTCCCCCGGTGGACAAGGCCGGTCCTACGAGCAGTACTTC. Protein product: CASSSPGGQGRSYEQYF.